This T cell receptor (beta chain) is drawn from a study of T cells after yellow fever vaccination. This clonotype was seen only a few times. MiXCR, applied by TCRdb to the 5' RACE reads, yields one record per CDR3 protein. The sample records about 350,000 distinct CDR3 sequences, roughly 7.5% being singletons. The V and J ends lost 4 bases and 1 base respectively, with 15 bases between them. The CDR3 totals 16 residues. Germline values: CDR1 SGHNT, CDR2 YYREEE (reference sequence). The source material was PBMCs, sampled 35 to 50 days after the first yellow fever vaccination. The chain links TRBV5-4 to TRBJ2-1; no reliable D call. The sequence came from a man in his late teens or twenties who received the YFV17D yellow fever vaccine. The CDR3 reads CASSGSVLGSYNEQFF. DNA of the CDR3: TGTGCCAGCAGCGGCTCCGTCCTTGGGTCCTACAATGAGCAGTTCTTC.